Shown below are 32 T cell receptor beta chains from a single sample sequenced in a study of early T cells in non-severe SARS-CoV-2 infection. TCRdb re-derived calls from the 5' RACE reads in MiXCR, one entry per CDR3 protein. Of 85,000 to 100,000 distinct CDR3 sequences listed, 11% were seen once; the top ten hold roughly 5%. The sample consisted of whole blood. The origin of the receptors is an adult who was a healthcare worker with PCR-confirmed SARS-CoV-2 infection or an uninfected control (not recorded which).

The sample holds a few counts of this clonotype. The genes are TRBV29-1 and TRBJ2-2; TRBD2 matches 12 bases. Unmatched junction bases numbered 5, after V lost 7 bases and J lost 8 bases. The CDR3 has 13 residues. Germline V gene sequence: CDR1 SQVTM, CDR2 ANQGSEA. In DNA, the CDR3 is TGCAGCGCTAGCGGGGGGGCGCGTGGGGAGCTGTTTTTT. Its translation: CSASGGARGELFF.

The rearrangement joins TRBV19 to TRBJ2-1; 7 nucleotides line up with TRBD2. The germline V gene has CDR1 LNHDA and CDR2 SQIVND (reference sequence). The V segment lost 5 bases and the J segment 7 bases; nucleotides outside the gene matches: 11. The CDR3 loop spans 15 amino acids. For the CDR3, the DNA is TGTGCCAGTAGTCTCGACTGGACTAGATATAATGAGCAGTTCTTC. Translating gives CASSLDWTRYNEQFF.

This rearrangement joins TRBV15 to TRBJ2-5, with 8 nucleotides matching TRBD2. Trimming cost V 3 bases and J 3 bases; bases outside gene matches: 9. This CDR3 has 16 residues. Germline CDR1 LNHNV, CDR2 YYDKDF (reference sequence). The DNA for the CDR3 is TGTGCCACCAGCAGCTCGGGAGGGACTAGTGAAGAGACCCAGTACTTC. The encoded protein is CATSSSGGTSEETQYF.

The rearrangement joins TRBV6-1 to TRBJ2-1, with 15 bases lining up with TRBD2. Per germline, CDR1 MNHNS and CDR2 SASEGT. V shed 3 bases, J shed 0 bases, and the junction held 9 bases outside the gene matches. The length of the CDR3 is 20 residues. In DNA form, the CDR3 reads TGTGCCAGCAGTGAGAAAGCGGGACTAGCGGGGGGTCACTCCTACAATGAGCAGTTCTTC. It is translated as CASSEKAGLAGGHSYNEQFF.

This clonotype has just a few counts. The chain carries TRBV4-1 and TRBJ1-2, with D perhaps matching TRBD1 (5 bases). The germline V gene encodes CDR1 MGHRA and CDR2 YSYEKL. V was clipped by 3 bases and J by 2 bases, with 16 bases between them. This CDR3 comprises 16 residues. The CDR3 DNA follows: TGCGCCAGCAGCCATGGGGCCCAGGGTAGAAACTATGGCTACACCTTC. Residues: CASSHGAQGRNYGYTF.

This chain joins TRBV5-4 and TRBJ2-3, with 7 bases identical to TRBD1. The junction had 9 bases not matched to a gene; V was cut back by 4 bases and J by 4 bases. Germline CDR1 is SGHNT and CDR2 is YYREEE (reference sequence). The CDR3 has 15 amino acids. Here the CDR3 DNA reads TGTGCCAGCAGCGATAGACAGGGCTCTGCAGATACGCAGTATTTT. This encodes CASSDRQGSADTQYF. The full variable domain, rest sourced from reference TRBV5-4 and TRBJ2-3, is ETGVTQSPTHLIKTRGQQVTLRCSSQSGHNTVSWYQQALGQGPQFIFQYYREEENGRGNFPPRFSGLQFPNYSSELNVNALELDDSALYLCASSDRQGSADTQYFGPGTRLTVL.

This chain joins TRBV2 and TRBJ2-7; maybe TRBD2 (5 bases). V lost 1 base, J lost 2 bases, and 9 bases lay in between. The germline V gene encodes CDR1 SNHLY and CDR2 FYNNEI. The CDR3 is made up of 14 amino acids. CDR3 nucleotides: TGTGCCAGCAGTGAAGGCACGGGGACCTACGAGCAGTACTTC. Its protein is CASSEGTGTYEQYF.

There are a few counts of this clonotype. The gene calls are TRBV5-1 and TRBJ1-1; 7 nucleotides line up with TRBD1. Germline V CDR1 and CDR2: SGHRS, YFSETQ. The CDR3 has 14 residues. Unmatched junction bases numbered 5, after V lost 4 bases and J lost 2 bases. The CDR3 spells CASSNPGGNTEAFF. The DNA of the CDR3 is TGCGCCAGCAGCAACCCAGGGGGAAACACTGAAGCTTTCTTT.

The table lists this clonotype with many counts. The V and J genes are TRBV9 and TRBJ2-7; 9 bases fit TRBD1. Trimming cost V 5 bases and J 3 bases; bases outside gene matches: 9. Germline values: CDR1 SGDLS, CDR2 YYNGEE. This CDR3 contains 15 residues. CDR3 in DNA: TGTGCCAGCAGTTCCCGGACAGGGGCCAACTACGAGCAGTACTTC. It specifies CASSSRTGANYEQYF. Supplemented by reference TRBV9 and TRBJ2-7, the full variable domain reads DSGVTQTPKHLITATGQRVTLRCSPRSGDLSVYWYQQSLDQGLQFLIQYYNGEERAKGNILERFSAQQFPDLHSELNLSSLELGDSALYFCASSSRTGANYEQYFGPGTRLTVT.

The rearrangement uses TRBV27 and TRBJ2-1, with 14 bases matching TRBD2. Trimming removed 6 bases from V and 12 bases from J; junction bases left unmatched: 13. Germline CDR1 is MNHEY and CDR2 is SMNVEV (reference sequence). This CDR3 is 16 amino acids long. CDR3 loop: CASSPPGLAGVDGQFF. CDR3 in DNA: TGTGCCAGCAGCCCGCCGGGACTAGCGGGAGTTGACGGGCAGTTCTTC.

This clonotype showed up many times. The chain has TRBV20-1 and TRBJ2-1, with 11 positions matching TRBD2. CDR1 and CDR2 from the germline V gene are DFQATT and SNEGSKA (reference sequence). With V trimmed by 4 bases and J by 7 bases, 9 bases remained unmatched. The CDR3 consists of 15 residues. The CDR3 nucleotides are TGCAGTGCTACCCGACATAGCGGGGGGGCAAATGAGCAGTTCTTC. This gives the protein CSATRHSGGANEQFF.

Many counts were recorded for this clonotype. The chain uses TRBV23-1 and TRBJ2-2; D is possibly TRBD2 (5 bases). TRBV23-1 counts as an open reading frame of uncertain function. This CDR3 region has 21 residues. With 0 bases removed from V and 0 bases from J, the gap between germline ends came to 23 bases. CDR3 region: CASSQSLDWTFNSANTGELFF. The CDR3 DNA reads as TGCGCCAGCAGTCAATCGCTGGACTGGACCTTTAACTCCGCGAACACCGGGGAGCTGTTTTTT.

This clonotype was seen ten or more times. The genes are TRBV6-1 and TRBJ2-5; 8 nucleotides match TRBD2. Germline loops: CDR1 MNHNS, CDR2 SASEGT. Trimming cost V 6 bases and J 3 bases; bases outside gene matches: 12. The CDR3 contains 16 residues. This chain's CDR3 is CASSAQPGGLEETQYF. DNA for the CDR3: TGTGCCAGCAGCGCCCAACCGGGAGGGTTGGAAGAGACCCAGTACTTC.

The chain uses TRBV20-1 and TRBJ2-5; 11 bases are a match to TRBD2. Germline V gives CDR1 DFQATT, CDR2 SNEGSKA (reference sequence). CDR3 length: 17 residues. V gave up 4 bases and J gave up 2 bases; unmatched junction bases: 12. The CDR3 DNA sequence: TGCAGTGCTAAAGGCGGGGGACTAGCGGTGTTACAAGAGACCCAGTACTTC. This translates into CSAKGGGLAVLQETQYF.

This clonotype has only a few counts. The J gene is TRBJ2-5, the V gene TRBV12-3 or TRBV12-4; 12 nucleotides agree with TRBD2. This CDR3 has 16 residues. J gave up 4 bases and V 6 bases, and 9 bases lay outside the gene matches. The CDR3 protein is CASRDTSGRNSETQYF. DNA of the CDR3: TGTGCCAGCAGAGATACTAGCGGGAGGAACTCAGAGACCCAGTACTTC.

This clonotype was detected a few times. V and J are TRBV7-3 and TRBJ1-3, with TRBD1 identical over 8 bases. V shed 5 bases and J 4 bases; nucleotides not matched to a gene: 7. The CDR3 has 15 residues. Germline CDR1 and CDR2: SGHTA and FQGTGA. The CDR3 loop reads CASSVGQGSGNTIYF. The CDR3 nucleotides read TGTGCCAGCAGCGTAGGACAGGGTTCAGGAAACACCATATATTTT.

The chain joins TRBV5-6 to TRBJ2-3; 11 positions agree with TRBD1. V lost 3 bases and J lost 5; bases outside the gene matches: 5. In germline, CDR1 is SGHDT, CDR2 YYEEEE. This CDR3 has 15 residues. The CDR3 loop is CASSSDRGPRDTQYF. CDR3 coding DNA: TGTGCCAGCAGCTCGGACAGGGGGCCGAGAGATACGCAGTATTTT.

The chain links TRBV29-1 to TRBJ2-1; tentative D call: TRBD1 (6 bases). The CDR3 has 11 residues. In germline, CDR1 is SQVTM, CDR2 ANQGSEA. The ends were cut back, 4 bases at V and 7 bases at J, with 8 bases in the middle. This CDR3 is CSVVTGNEQFF. The CDR3 DNA reads TGCAGCGTTGTCACAGGGAATGAGCAGTTCTTC.

This clonotype was recorded a few times. The J gene is TRBJ2-3, the V gene TRBV21-1; the table's TRBD2 call for D was not verified on the DNA. TRBV21-1 is described as a pseudogene. The CDR3 contains 15 residues. DNA of the CDR3: TGTGCCAGCAGCACACGGGGCCCAGTCACAGATACGCAGTATTTT. This translates into CASSTRGPVTDTQYF.

This clonotype occurred a few times. V is TRBV20-1 and J is TRBJ2-7, with 10 bases lining up with TRBD2. Trimming cost V 3 bases and J 0 bases; bases outside gene matches: 5. The germline V gene encodes CDR1 DFQATT and CDR2 SNEGSKA (reference sequence). There are 15 residues in the CDR3. CDR3 loop: CSASGGLADSYEQYF. In DNA, the CDR3 is TGCAGTGCTAGTGGTGGACTAGCGGACTCCTACGAGCAGTACTTC.

This clonotype has a count of ten or more. The chain has TRBV5-5 and TRBJ1-2, with D possibly being TRBD1 (6 bases). Germline V gene sequence: CDR1 SGHKS, CDR2 YYEKEE (reference sequence). V gave up 5 bases and J gave up 1 base, with 18 bases separating them. The CDR3 consists of 16 residues. DNA for the CDR3: TGTGCCAGCAGTCGGGACACCGGGACGCGTAACTATGGCTACACCTTC. This encodes CASSRDTGTRNYGYTF.

This clonotype was recorded at least ten times. The rearrangement uses TRBV2 and TRBJ1-4; no firm D call. The germline V gene has CDR1 SNHLY and CDR2 FYNNEI. This CDR3 contains 14 residues. Trimming pared 6 bases from V and 5 bases from J, leaving 13 bases between. Here the CDR3 reads CASSPSEGNEKLFF. DNA of the CDR3: TGTGCCAGCAGCCCTAGCGAGGGCAATGAAAAACTGTTTTTT.

Only a few counts were recorded for this clonotype. This chain links TRBV7-6 with TRBJ2-1; TRBD1 matches at 9 bases. CDR1 SGHVS and CDR2 FNYEAQ come from the germline V gene. The trim removed 2 bases at V and 2 bases at J, leaving 4 bases unmatched. The CDR3 has 16 amino acids. For the CDR3, the DNA is TGTGCCAGCAGCTTACCGGGACAGGGCCCCTACAATGAGCAGTTCTTC. It is translated as CASSLPGQGPYNEQFF. The whole variable domain, filled in from reference TRBV7-6 and TRBJ2-1, reads GAGVSQSPRYKVTKRGQDVALRCDPISGHVSLYWYRQALGQGPEFLTYFNYEAQQDKSGLPNDRFSAERPEGSISTLTIQRTEQRDSAMYRCASSLPGQGPYNEQFFGPGTRLTVL.

This clonotype occurred many times. The chain has TRBV6-5 and TRBJ1-4; D remains ambiguous. The CDR3 covers 16 residues. CDR1 is MNHEY, CDR2 SVGAGI, per germline. V lost 4 bases, J lost 4 bases, and 16 bases lay in between. DNA for the CDR3: TGTGCCAGCAGTTGGCCCCTCGAGGCCCATAATGAAAAACTGTTTTTT. This translates into CASSWPLEAHNEKLFF.

J is TRBJ2-5 and V is TRBV5-1; a weak D match, TRBD1 (6 bases). The CDR3 runs 14 residues. Trimming took off 4 bases at V and 5 bases at J, with 15 bases between the two ends. In germline, CDR1 is SGHRS, CDR2 YFSETQ. CDR3 coding DNA: TGCGCCAGCAGCAATCAGGGGAGCATGGAGACCCAGTACTTC. It encodes CASSNQGSMETQYF.

On this clonotype: The junction shows a germline mismatch at one end, possibly a read error. The chain joins TRBV2 to TRBJ2-7, with 12 bases fitting TRBD2. Germline values: CDR1 SNHLY, CDR2 FYNNEI. The CDR3 length is 16 residues. CDR3 amino acids: CAGSAGLAGASYEQYF. DNA of the CDR3: TGTGCCGGCAGTGCGGGACTAGCGGGCGCTTCCTACGAGCAGTACTTC.

This clonotype appeared a few times. Germline and junction disagree at one end, which may indicate a read error. J is TRBJ1-6 and V is TRBV12-3 or TRBV12-4, with 7 bases aligning to TRBD1. The CDR3 loop spans 11 amino acids. CDR3 nucleotides: TGCGCCGGGACAGTTAATTCACCCCTCCACTTT. Its protein is CAGTVNSPLHF.

There are many counts of this clonotype. The chain is built from TRBV18 and TRBJ1-1; no clear D. With 2 bases removed from V and 6 bases from J, the gap between germline ends came to 10 bases. CDR1 is KGHSH and CDR2 is LQKENI in the germline V gene. This CDR3 is built from 13 residues. The CDR3 reads CASSPGVDAEAFF. Here the CDR3 DNA reads TGTGCCAGCTCACCAGGGGTTGACGCTGAAGCTTTCTTT.

The chain joins TRBV11-1 to TRBJ1-1; no definite D call. Germline V CDR1 and CDR2: SGHAT, FQDESV (reference sequence). Trimming removed 3 bases from V and 0 bases from J, with 8 bases in between. CDR3 length equals 14 residues. CDR3 sequence: CASSFRGLNTEAFF. The CDR3 DNA reads TGTGCCAGCAGCTTTAGAGGTTTGAACACTGAAGCTTTCTTT.

This clonotype was counted at least ten times. The chain is built from TRBV30 and TRBJ1-5; D is unclear. Germline CDR1 reads GTSNPN; CDR2 reads SVGIG (reference sequence). V shed 2 bases and J shed 1 base, with 6 bases lying between them. The CDR3 extends over 13 amino acids. In nucleotides, the CDR3 is TGTGCCTGGAGTTCGGGGAGCAATCAGCCCCAGCATTTT. Protein: CAWSSGSNQPQHF.

The chain employs TRBV14 and TRBJ1-5; D gene unclear. V was shortened by 0 bases and J by 1 base, with 16 bases between the two germline ends. The CDR3 has 18 amino acids. Germline V gene data show CDR1 as SGHDN and CDR2 as FVKESK. The CDR3: CASSQDGDYLGSNQPQHF. CDR3 DNA: TGTGCCAGCAGCCAAGATGGTGATTACCTAGGGAGCAATCAGCCCCAGCATTTT.

This clonotype was picked up many times. The V gene is TRBV28, the J gene TRBJ1-1; TRBD1 aligns across 7 bases. Germline-derived CDR1 and CDR2 are MDHEN and SYDVKM. This CDR3 has 15 residues. The V and J ends lost 6 bases and 4 bases, in that order; junction bases with no gene match: 11. CDR3 amino acids: CASRSRTGRGTEAFF. The CDR3 bases are TGTGCCAGCAGATCCCGGACAGGACGAGGCACTGAAGCTTTCTTT.